The clone carrying this T cell receptor beta chain was seen a handful of times. Its antigen is unidentified. The method was immunoSEQ multiplex PCR; TCRdb's version includes in-frame clones alone and lacks a portion of them. Here the sample spans fewer than 6,000 clones, approximately 90% being singletons. CDR3 length: 16 amino acids. Germline V lookup: CDR1 LGHNA, CDR2 YNFKEQ. Trimming took 4 bases from V and 0 from J, leaving 12 bases between them. The data were taken from a study of T cell responses to AZD1222 COVID-19 vaccine. Overall study findings and caveats: Unmutated regions of variants are reportedly targeted by nearly half of spike-specific TCRs. The study sampled repertoires only after the peak T cell response.

The genes are TRBV4-2 and TRBJ1-4; a possible D gene is TRBD1 (5 bases). This sequence originates from an adult who received the AZD1222 COVID-19 vaccine. The sequencing used peripheral blood, collected 28 days after the second AZD1222 dose. CDR3 nucleotides: TGTGCCAGCAGCCGGGCGACAGCTGCAACTAATGAAAAACTGTTTTTT. Its protein is CASSRATAATNEKLFF.